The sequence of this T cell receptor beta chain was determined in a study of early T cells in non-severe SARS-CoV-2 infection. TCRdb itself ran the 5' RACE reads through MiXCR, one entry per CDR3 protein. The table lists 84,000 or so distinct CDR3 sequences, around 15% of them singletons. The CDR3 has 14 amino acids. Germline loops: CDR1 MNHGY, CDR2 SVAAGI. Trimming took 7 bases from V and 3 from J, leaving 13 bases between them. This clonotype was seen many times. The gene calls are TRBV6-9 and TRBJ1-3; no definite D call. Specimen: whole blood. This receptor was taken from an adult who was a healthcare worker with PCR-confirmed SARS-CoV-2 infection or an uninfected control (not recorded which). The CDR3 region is CASTMGTHGNTIYF. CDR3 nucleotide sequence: TGTGCCAGCACCATGGGAACCCATGGAAACACCATATATTTT.